What follows are 7 T cell receptor beta chains derived from one specimen sequenced in a study of T cell clones after liver transplantation. Clones were read by immunoSEQ multiplex PCR, and TCRdb kept only the in-frame ones, dropping some. The sample lists some 120,000 clones; over 75% were seen once. The specimen comprised CD4+ T cells from blood, sampled 12 months after liver transplant. The receptor source for this set is a human patient who received a liver transplant. Among the T cells, some may be from the graft donor.

The V and J genes are TRBV7-2 and TRBJ1-5, with a possible D match to TRBD1 (5 bases). V gave up 2 bases and J gave up 4 bases, with 12 bases separating them. Looked up from germline, CDR1 is SGHTA and CDR2 is FQGNSA. This CDR3 contains 15 residues. The CDR3 spells CASSLRGGENQPQHF. Here the CDR3 DNA reads TGTGCCAGCAGCTTAAGGGGCGGGGAGAATCAGCCCCAGCATTTT. The whole variable domain, remainder taken from reference TRBV7-2 and TRBJ1-5, is GAGVSQSPSNKVTEKGKDVELRCDPISGHTALYWYRQSLGQGLEFLIYFQGNSAPDKSGLPSDRFSAERTGGSVSTLTIQRTQQEDSAVYLCASSLRGGENQPQHFGDGTRLSIL.

The chain has TRBV5-6 and TRBJ2-7, with D uncertain. The CDR3 consists of 13 residues. V dropped 0 bases and J dropped 2 bases, with 6 bases sitting between them. Germline V CDR1 and CDR2: SGHDT, YYEEEE. DNA of the CDR3: TGTGCCAGCAGCTTGGCCCGTACCTACGAGCAGTACTTC. Residues: CASSLARTYEQYF.

This chain's CDR3 is CASSLDGTSGYNEQFF. The CDR3 region has the DNA TGTGCCAGCAGCTTGGACGGGACTAGCGGCTACAATGAGCAGTTCTTC. The chain is built from TRBV5-6 and TRBJ2-1; TRBD2 matches at 11 bases. Trimming cost V 0 bases and J 3 bases; bases outside gene matches: 2. The V gene's germline CDR1 is SGHDT and CDR2 YYEEEE. The CDR3 sequence is 16 residues long.

The rearrangement uses TRBV9 and TRBJ1-1, with 7 positions matching TRBD1. The germline CDR1 and CDR2 sequences are SGDLS and YYNGEE. J was trimmed by 1 base and V by 2 bases; bases with no gene match: 5. This CDR3 is 15 amino acids long. The CDR3 spells CASSVHAGGNTEAFF. As DNA, the CDR3 is TGTGCCAGCAGCGTTCACGCAGGGGGGAACACTGAAGCTTTCTTT.

DNA for the CDR3: TGTGCCAGCAGCTTAGAAGGTAGCGGGACTTACAATGAGCAGTTCTTC. This codes for CASSLEGSGTYNEQFF. The chain employs TRBV7-2 and TRBJ2-1; 8 bases fit TRBD2. Losses at the gene ends were 1 base for V and 4 bases for J; bases not matched to a gene: 6. CDR1 is SGHTA and CDR2 is FQGNSA in the germline V gene. This CDR3 region has 16 residues.

The J gene is TRBJ1-2, the V gene TRBV5-1; 7 nucleotides line up with TRBD1. This CDR3 has 14 amino acids. The germline gives CDR1 SGHRS, CDR2 YFSETQ. V was pared by 4 bases and J by 4 bases, with 7 bases of the junction left unmatched. As DNA, the CDR3 is TGCGCCAGCAGCCGGGACAGCAGTTCCTATGGCTACACCTTC. This gives the protein CASSRDSSSYGYTF.

The rearrangement uses TRBV27 and TRBJ2-7, with TRBD1 matching over 8 bases. After removal of 5 bases from V and 10 bases from J, the junction contained 13 bases not matched to a gene. Germline V gene lookup returns CDR1 MNHEY and CDR2 SMNVEV (reference sequence). The CDR3 has 14 residues. This chain's CDR3 is CASSTWTGRTSQYF. The CDR3, as DNA: TGTGCCAGCAGTACGTGGACAGGGAGGACCTCCCAGTACTTC.